This T cell receptor (beta chain) comes out of a study of cytomegalovirus exposure and HLA in healthy donors. At the level of the study: The same platform as the approximately 660 first-cohort repertoires was used for the roughly 130 validation repertoires, a later analysis reported.

The roughly 120-subject validation cohort, separate from the approximately 660-subject first cohort, included the donors. Clones were read by immunoSEQ multiplex PCR, and TCRdb kept only the in-frame ones, dropping some. The repertoire holds hundreds of thousands of clones, with just over 85% as singletons. Whole-study results and caveats: Researchers catalogued 160 or so TCR beta chains as cytomegalovirus-associated.

Trimming removed 3 bases from V and 2 bases from J; junction bases left unmatched: 2. The CDR3 loop spans 16 amino acids. Germline V gene data show CDR1 as MGHRA and CDR2 as YSYEKL. Remarks on this clone: Its antigen is unidentified.

Source material: PBMCs. The clonotype originates from a woman aged 18-30 years in good health and CMV-seronegative. V and J are TRBV4-1 and TRBJ2-6; 9 positions match TRBD1. CDR3 amino acids: CASSHDRGTGANVLTF. The CDR3 bases are TGCGCCAGCAGCCACGACAGGGGGACTGGGGCCAACGTCCTGACTTTC.